Following are 22 T cell receptor beta chains from one sample sequenced in a study of long-term antiretroviral therapy in people with HIV (dated by TCRdb to between 2020 and 2023). Sequencing of the TRB variable region was done with the immunoSEQ hsTCRB v3.0 assay at survey level resolution. As stored in TCRdb, this immuneACCESS dataset retains in-frame rearrangements with V and J assigned. A fraction of the clones does not appear; measured against another copy, unresolved V genes explain less than half of the discrepancy, and the remainder lacks a known reason. The table for this sample lists 30,000 to 40,000 clones; roughly four fifths of them were counted only once. The ten largest clones add up to about 6% of the sample. Specimen: unsorted PBMCs, collected 0.6 years after starting antiretroviral therapy. The receptors stem from a man between 18 and 29 years old with HIV.

The chain links TRBV6-4 to TRBJ2-3; TRBD1 might be the D (6 bases). This CDR3 has 15 amino acids. The germline V and J ends were trimmed by 0 bases and 2 bases, with 9 bases remaining between them. Germline V gene data show CDR1 as MRHNA and CDR2 as SNTAGT. In DNA, the CDR3 is TGTGCCAGCAGTGACTCCGGACAGTACACAGATACGCAGTATTTT. It encodes CASSDSGQYTDTQYF.

This clone was recorded once. This rearrangement joins TRBV7-9 to TRBJ2-1; the D gene is possibly TRBD1 (5 bases). This CDR3 has 14 amino acids. Per germline, CDR1 SEHNR and CDR2 FQNEAQ (reference sequence). V was shortened by 1 base and J by 8 bases, with 12 bases between the two germline ends. Written as DNA, the CDR3 is TGTGCCAGCAGCTTAGGGGGCCGTAACGATGAGCAGTTCTTC. As protein: CASSLGGRNDEQFF.

This chain links TRBV4-2 with TRBJ2-3; 8 bases map to TRBD2. Germline CDR1 and CDR2: LGHNA and YNFKEQ. CDR3 length equals 16 residues. With 1 base clipped from V and 4 bases from J, the junction kept 7 bases outside the gene matches. CDR3 amino acids: CASSQGGVAGPDTQYF. The CDR3 DNA is TGTGCCAGCAGCCAAGGTGGAGTAGCGGGACCAGATACGCAGTATTTT.

The chain joins TRBV7-2 to TRBJ2-7; no definite D call. The germline V gene encodes CDR1 SGHTA and CDR2 FQGNSA. V lost 0 bases and J 5 bases, leaving 2 bases between the germline ends. The CDR3 loop spans 11 amino acids. CDR3 coding DNA: TGTGCCAGCAGCTTAGCGAACGAGCAGTACTTC. Amino acid sequence: CASSLANEQYF.

The chain carries TRBV7-8 and TRBJ1-1, with a tentative D call TRBD1 (6 bases). V lost 5 bases to trimming and J lost 1 base, with 11 bases between them. Per germline, CDR1 SGHVS and CDR2 FQNEAQ. This CDR3 region has 14 residues. For the CDR3, the DNA is TGTGCCAGCAGCCTCAGACAGGAGAACACTGAAGCTTTCTTT. Its protein is CASSLRQENTEAFF.

This chain links TRBV11-1 with TRBJ1-5; D uncertain. Germline-derived CDR1 and CDR2 are SGHAT and FQDESV (reference sequence). The ends were cut back, 0 bases at V and 4 bases at J, with 4 bases in the middle. The CDR3 totals 13 residues. In DNA form, the CDR3 reads TGTGCCAGCAGCTTAGCCAATAATCAGCCCCAGCATTTT. It codes for CASSLANNQPQHF.

The chain carries TRBV7-3 and TRBJ2-7; D is perhaps TRBD2 (6 bases). Trimming took off 2 bases at V and 2 bases at J, with 16 bases between the two ends. This CDR3 is built from 16 residues. The germline gives CDR1 SGHTA, CDR2 FQGTGA. The CDR3 region is CASSLPPPGLPYEQYF. Written as DNA, the CDR3 is TGTGCCAGCAGCTTACCGCCCCCGGGACTTCCCTACGAGCAGTACTTC.

This clone was found once. The gene calls are TRBV5-6 and TRBJ2-7, with D maybe TRBD1 (6 bases). Per the germline V gene, CDR1 is SGHDT and CDR2 is YYEEEE. Trimming removed 0 bases at V and 3 bases at J, with 16 bases between. The CDR3 totals 16 residues. The CDR3 is CASSLGGLTSFYEQYF. The CDR3 coding sequence is TGTGCCAGCAGCTTGGGGGGGCTAACCTCCTTCTACGAGCAGTACTTC.

This clone was seen only once. The chain uses TRBV9 and TRBJ1-5; D gene uncertain. V gave up 3 bases and J gave up 7 bases, with 8 bases separating them. This CDR3 region has 12 residues. Germline V gene lookup returns CDR1 SGDLS and CDR2 YYNGEE. Written as DNA, the CDR3 is TGTGCCAGCAGCGGGAGGTCCCAGCCCCAGCATTTT. Protein product: CASSGRSQPQHF.

This rearrangement joins TRBV6-6 to TRBJ2-2; D uncertain. Trimming cost V 4 bases and J 1 base, with 7 bases left between them. The CDR3 contains 14 residues. Germline-derived CDR1 and CDR2 are MNHNY and SVGAGI (reference sequence). The CDR3 reads CASSLKGNTGELFF. The CDR3 DNA reads TGTGCCAGCAGTTTGAAGGGGAACACCGGGGAGCTGTTTTTT.

This chain joins TRBV29-1 and TRBJ2-5; no clear D gene. Trimming took 4 bases from V and 2 from J, leaving 11 bases between them. This CDR3 comprises 13 residues. Germline V gene data show CDR1 as SQVTM and CDR2 as ANQGSEA. The CDR3 nucleotides are TGCAGCGTTGCCTCCCTCGGACAAGAGACCCAGTACTTC. Amino acid sequence: CSVASLGQETQYF.

This chain connects TRBV28 to TRBJ2-1; D may correspond to TRBD1 or TRBD2 (5 bases each). The germline V and J ends were trimmed by 2 bases and 10 bases, with 18 bases remaining between them. The CDR3 spans 15 residues. Germline V gives CDR1 MDHEN, CDR2 SYDVKM. For the CDR3, the DNA is TGTGCCAGCAGTTTAACCGGGACCGGTTCCTGGGAGCAGTTCTTC. Residues: CASSLTGTGSWEQFF. Full variable domain (missing parts from reference TRBV28 and TRBJ2-1): DVKVTQSSRYLVKRTGEKVFLECVQDMDHENMFWYRQDPGLGLRLIYFSYDVKMKEKGDIPEGYSVSREKKERFSLILESASTNQTSMYLCASSLTGTGSWEQFFGPGTRLTVL.

The chain is built from TRBV28 and TRBJ2-2; 14 bases map to TRBD2. CDR1 MDHEN and CDR2 SYDVKM come from the germline V gene. This CDR3 spans 15 amino acids. V shed 6 bases, J shed 4 bases, and the junction held 1 base outside the gene matches. CDR3 sequence: CASRGTSGSTGELFF. CDR3 nucleotides: TGTGCCAGCAGGGGGACTAGCGGGAGCACCGGGGAGCTGTTTTTT.

The V and J genes are TRBV18 and TRBJ2-3; D gene uncertain. The V gene's germline CDR1 is KGHSH and CDR2 LQKENI. V was trimmed by 0 bases and J by 7 bases, leaving 5 bases between them. The CDR3 extends over 12 amino acids. The CDR3 loop reads CASSPPTYTQYF. CDR3 DNA: TGTGCCAGCTCACCACCTACATATACGCAGTATTTT.

The chain links TRBV11-2 to TRBJ2-2, with 8 nucleotides matching TRBD1. CDR1 and CDR2 (germline): SGHAT, FQNNGV. V shed 4 bases, J shed 6 bases, and the junction held 1 base outside the gene matches. This CDR3 has 13 amino acids. The CDR3 loop reads CASSWTGPGELFF. The CDR3 nucleotides are TGTGCCAGCAGCTGGACAGGGCCCGGGGAGCTGTTTTTT.

This clone has only a few counts. The chain combines TRBV28 with TRBJ2-7; 9 bases align to TRBD1. The germline V gene encodes CDR1 MDHEN and CDR2 SYDVKM. With 6 bases clipped from V and 2 bases from J, the junction kept 8 bases outside the gene matches. The CDR3 consists of 15 residues. The CDR3 here is CASSPTGTGTYEQYF. The DNA of the CDR3 is TGTGCCAGCAGCCCTACCGGGACAGGGACCTACGAGCAGTACTTC.

The chain uses TRBV7-9 and TRBJ2-7; 10 bases match TRBD1. V was clipped by 5 bases and J by 1 base; unmatched bases: 5. Germline V gives CDR1 SEHNR, CDR2 FQNEAQ (reference sequence). CDR3 size: 15 residues. The CDR3 protein is CASSATGQGSYEQYF. The CDR3, as DNA: TGTGCCAGCAGCGCGACGGGACAGGGGTCCTACGAGCAGTACTTC.

The chain carries TRBV6-1 and TRBJ2-1; D unclear. This CDR3 is 18 amino acids long. V was clipped by 1 base and J by 0 bases, with 16 bases between them. Germline CDR1 and CDR2: MNHNS and SASEGT. In DNA, the CDR3 is TGTGCCAGCAGTGAAGTCCACTTTGGGTTGAGCTCCTACAATGAGCAGTTCTTC. Amino acids: CASSEVHFGLSSYNEQFF.

The V call is TRBV7-8, the J call TRBJ2-7, with 7 bases matching TRBD2. Germline CDR1 is SGHVS and CDR2 is FQNEAQ. The CDR3 sequence is 13 residues long. J was trimmed by 2 bases and V by 5 bases; bases with no gene match: 3. The CDR3 sequence is CASSAAGAYEQYF. CDR3 bases: TGTGCCAGCAGCGCGGCGGGGGCCTACGAGCAGTACTTC.

This chain links TRBV5-1 with TRBJ2-5; 7 bases fit TRBD2. With V trimmed by 4 bases and J by 5 bases, 5 bases remained unmatched. The CDR3 totals 13 residues. Germline V gives CDR1 SGHRS, CDR2 YFSETQ. The DNA of the CDR3 is TGCGCCAGCAGCAACACCGGGGGGGAGACCCAGTACTTC. This encodes CASSNTGGETQYF. Using reference TRBV5-1 and TRBJ2-5 for the parts outside the CDR3, the full variable domain is KAGVTQTPRYLIKTRGQQVTLSCSPISGHRSVSWYQQTPGQGLQFLFEYFSETQRNKGNFPGRFSGRQFSNSRSEMNVSTLELGDSALYLCASSNTGGETQYFGPGTRLLVL.

The rearrangement links TRBV11-2 to TRBJ2-7; 9 bases align to TRBD1. The germline gives CDR1 SGHAT, CDR2 FQNNGV. The V gene end was trimmed by 0 bases and the J gene end by 3 bases; junction bases not matched to a gene: 12. CDR3 size: 18 residues. CDR3 nucleotide sequence: TGTGCCAGCAGCTTAGATCGAAGAGCGGGACAGGGTGGCTACGAGCAGTACTTC. It yields the protein CASSLDRRAGQGGYEQYF.

The chain carries TRBV6-6 and TRBJ1-4, with 8 positions matching TRBD1. The V gene end was trimmed by 6 bases and the J gene end by 9 bases; junction bases not matched to a gene: 9. This CDR3 spans 14 amino acids. Germline lookup yields CDR1 MNHNY and CDR2 SVGAGI (reference sequence). CDR3 DNA sequence: TGTGCCAGCAGAAATGAGCGACAGGGGCAAAAACTGTTTTTT. Translated, it gives CASRNERQGQKLFF.